This T cell receptor (beta chain) was obtained from a study of technical replicates of blood from a few donors. CDR3 length equals 16 residues. J gave up 2 bases and V 5 bases, and 7 bases lay outside the gene matches. In germline, CDR1 is MNHEY, CDR2 SMNVEV (reference sequence). The data were produced by immunoSEQ multiplex PCR, yet TCRdb's version contains in-frame clones alone and is incomplete. The sample includes tens of thousands of clones, more than 85% seen only once; the top ten take 0.3% to 0.5%. The genes are TRBV27 and TRBJ2-3; TRBD2 matches 10 bases. The sequencing sample was made of T cells isolated from PBMCs. The source of this sequence is a human donor in good health. Some clones in this sample may be carry-over from other donors' samples. This CDR3 reads CASSQWTSGLTDTQYF. The CDR3 nucleotides are TGTGCCAGCAGTCAATGGACTAGCGGCCTCACAGATACGCAGTATTTT.